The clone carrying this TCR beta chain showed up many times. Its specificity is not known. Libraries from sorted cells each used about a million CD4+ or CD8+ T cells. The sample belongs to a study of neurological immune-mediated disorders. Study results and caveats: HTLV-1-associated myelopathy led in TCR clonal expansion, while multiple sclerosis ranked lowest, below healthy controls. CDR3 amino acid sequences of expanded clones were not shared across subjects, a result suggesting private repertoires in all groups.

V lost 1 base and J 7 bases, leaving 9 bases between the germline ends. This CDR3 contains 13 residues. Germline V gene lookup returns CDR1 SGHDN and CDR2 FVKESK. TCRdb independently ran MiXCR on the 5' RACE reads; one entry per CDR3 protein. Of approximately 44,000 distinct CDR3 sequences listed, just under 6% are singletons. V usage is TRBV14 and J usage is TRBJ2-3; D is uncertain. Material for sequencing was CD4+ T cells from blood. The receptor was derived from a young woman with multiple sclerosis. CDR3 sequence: CASSQGAIYTQYF. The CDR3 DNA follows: TGTGCCAGCAGCCAAGGGGCGATATATACGCAGTATTTT.